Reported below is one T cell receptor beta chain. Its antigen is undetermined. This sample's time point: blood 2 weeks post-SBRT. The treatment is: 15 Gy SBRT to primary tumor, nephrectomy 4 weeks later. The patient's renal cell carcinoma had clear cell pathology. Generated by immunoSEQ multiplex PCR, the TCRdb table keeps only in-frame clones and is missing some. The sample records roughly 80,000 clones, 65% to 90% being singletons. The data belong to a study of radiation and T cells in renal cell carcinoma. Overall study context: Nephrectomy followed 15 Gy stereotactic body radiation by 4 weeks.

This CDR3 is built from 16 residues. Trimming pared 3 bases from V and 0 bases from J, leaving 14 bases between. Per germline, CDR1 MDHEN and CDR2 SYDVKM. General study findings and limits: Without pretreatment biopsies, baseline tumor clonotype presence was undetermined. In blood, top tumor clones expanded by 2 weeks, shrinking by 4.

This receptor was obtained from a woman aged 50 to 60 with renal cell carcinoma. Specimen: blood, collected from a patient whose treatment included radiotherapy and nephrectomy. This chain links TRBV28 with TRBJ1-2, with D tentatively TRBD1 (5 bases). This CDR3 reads CASSFPQAGANYGYTF. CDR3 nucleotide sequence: TGTGCCAGCAGTTTCCCCCAGGCGGGGGCTAACTATGGCTACACCTTC.